The present T cell receptor beta chain was sequenced within a study of human T cells and chemical hapten exposure. Stated time point: patch test 2, 6 weeks after DPC sensitization. Stated treatment: therapeutic diphenylcyclopropenone sensitization with weekly scalp DPC. Source study methods: Per-sample TCR counts ranged from roughly 23,224 to 750,000, median around 100,000. Via MiXCR, TCRdb re-called the RACE reads, giving one row per CDR3 protein. TCRdb's processing, not the authors' own work, is the source of the V and J calls. The sample has 65,000 to 95,000 distinct CDR3 sequences, 6.5% to 8% seen once. Trimming took 4 bases from V and 6 from J, leaving 26 bases between them. Germline lookup yields CDR1 MNHEY and CDR2 SVGEGT. This CDR3 contains 18 residues. This clonotype was counted at least ten times.

The receptor was isolated from a woman aged 25-40 years with alopecia areata. Some clones in this sample may be carry-over from other donors' samples. The specimen was whole blood, collected in connection with sensitization to the hapten diphenylcyclopropenone (DPC). This chain links TRBV6-2 or TRBV6-3 with TRBJ2-3, with D perhaps matching TRBD1 (5 bases). The DNA for the CDR3 is TGTGCCAGCAGTTCCCTAAGGGTCAGGGTAGAAGGTAACGATACGCAGTATTTT. Encoded protein: CASSSLRVRVEGNDTQYF.